These 15 T cell receptor beta chains originate from one sample sequenced in a study of T cells in Graves' hyperthyroidism and ophthalmopathy. Authors of the study amplified TCR beta CDR3 regions from RNA transcripts. The HTBI primer set drove a first-round RT-PCR of the TCR CDR3. One entry per CDR3 protein results from TCRdb running MiXCR on the multiplex PCR reads. Here the sample spans roughly 500,000 distinct CDR3 sequences, 46% being singletons. The sequenced sample was peripheral blood or thyroid tissue (not recorded which). These receptors all come from an adult woman with Graves' disease, either hyperthyroidism or ophthalmopathy (not recorded which).

The chain recombines TRBV2 with TRBJ1-5, with a tentative D call TRBD1 (6 bases). V was clipped by 10 bases and J by 11 bases, with 27 bases between them. This CDR3 spans 15 amino acids. CDR1 SNHLY and CDR2 FYNNEI come from the germline V gene. The CDR3, as DNA: TGTGCCACCAGCAAGGACAGCATACTTCTGGGGACCCAGCATTTT. Protein sequence: CATSKDSILLGTQHF.

This clonotype was recorded once. V and J are TRBV18 and TRBJ2-7, with D unclear. Germline V CDR1 and CDR2: KGHSH, LQKENI. CDR3 size: 12 residues. V dropped 8 bases and J dropped 7 bases, with 15 bases sitting between them. Written as DNA, the CDR3 is TGTGCCAGCACCACCCTCGGTGGGGAGCAGTACTTC. This translates into CASTTLGGEQYF. Looking up the rest from reference TRBV18 and TRBJ2-7 gives the full variable domain: NAGVMQNPRHLVRRRGQEARLRCSPMKGHSHVYWYRQLPEEGLKFMVYLQKENIIDESGMPKERFSAEFPKEGPSILRIQQVVRGDSAAYFCASTTLGGEQYFGPGTRLTVT.

In this sample, this clonotype turned up many times. The genes are TRBV10-1 and TRBJ2-7, with D uncertain. Trimming took 1 base from V and 6 from J, leaving 10 bases between them. The V gene's germline CDR1 is WNHNN and CDR2 SYGVQD (reference sequence). The CDR3 loop spans 13 amino acids. The CDR3 DNA reads TGCGCCAGCAGTGAGTTTCTAGAAAGCGAGCAGTACTTC. As protein: CASSEFLESEQYF.

The chain carries TRBV19 and TRBJ2-2, with 7 positions matching TRBD1. Germline loops: CDR1 LNHDA, CDR2 SQIVND (reference sequence). This CDR3 contains 17 residues. J lost 6 bases, V lost 9 bases, and 19 bases had no gene match. The CDR3 protein is CASSSETGFSDAGELFF. In nucleotides, the CDR3 is TGTGCCAGCAGTTCCGAGACAGGGTTCTCTGATGCCGGGGAGCTGTTTTTT.

This clonotype occurred many times. The chain employs TRBV7-9 and TRBJ1-4, with no clear D. Germline-derived CDR1 and CDR2 are SEHNR and FQNEAQ (reference sequence). The CDR3 consists of 14 residues. Trimming left V 7 bases short and J 1 base short, with 10 bases between. CDR3 nucleotide sequence: TGTGCCAGCACCCAGCGGGTAACTAATGAAAAACTGTTTTTT. This translates into CASTQRVTNEKLFF.

This clonotype appeared many times. This chain connects TRBV29-1 to TRBJ2-2; maybe TRBD1 (6 bases). The CDR3 runs 14 residues. V was pared by 5 bases and J by 4 bases, with 14 bases between. The V gene's germline CDR1 is SQVTM and CDR2 ANQGSEA. CDR3 DNA: TGCAGCGTTCCTCGCTCAGGGGTCACCGGGGAGCTGTTTTTT. It codes for CSVPRSGVTGELFF.

This sequence joins TRBV20-1 and TRBJ2-5; TRBD2 matches 9 bases. CDR3 length: 16 residues. Losses at the gene ends were 1 base for V and 5 bases for J; bases not matched to a gene: 11. CDR1 is DFQATT and CDR2 is SNEGSKA in the germline V gene (reference sequence). The CDR3 protein is CSARVGGGRAYETQYF. CDR3 coding DNA: TGCAGTGCTAGAGTCGGTGGCGGGAGGGCTTACGAGACCCAGTACTTC.

This clonotype was seen many times. The V gene is TRBV15, the J gene TRBJ1-1; D may be TRBD1 (5 bases). This CDR3 spans 12 amino acids. Germline loops: CDR1 LNHNV, CDR2 YYDKDF (reference sequence). Trimming took off 4 bases at V and 5 bases at J, with 8 bases between the two ends. CDR3 sequence reads: CATSNAGTEAFF. CDR3 in DNA: TGTGCCACCAGCAACGCAGGGACTGAAGCTTTCTTT. Looking up the rest from reference TRBV15 and TRBJ1-1 gives the full variable domain: DAMVIQNPRYQVTQFGKPVTLSCSQTLNHNVMYWYQQKSSQAPKLLFHYYDKDFNNEADTPDNFQSRRPNTSFCFLDIRSPGLGDTAMYLCATSNAGTEAFFGQGTRLTVV.

The chain couples TRBV2 to TRBJ1-2; D gene unclear. The CDR3 runs to 15 residues. With 7 bases removed from V and 0 bases from J, the gap between germline ends came to 15 bases. Looked up from germline, CDR1 is SNHLY and CDR2 is FYNNEI. CDR3 nucleotide sequence: TGTGCCAGCACTTTCTTGCGGGGTTCTAACTATGGCTACACCTTC. Translation gives CASTFLRGSNYGYTF.

This clonotype was picked up a small number of times. The chain is built from TRBV9 and TRBJ2-6; TRBD1 agrees at 7 bases. Trimming cost V 5 bases and J 2 bases; bases outside gene matches: 7. The CDR3 spans 16 residues. Germline V lookup: CDR1 SGDLS, CDR2 YYNGEE. CDR3 DNA: TGTGCCAGCAGTCCCGCCGGGACAGCTGGGGCCAACGTCCTGACTTTC. Residues: CASSPAGTAGANVLTF.

This clonotype came up a few times. The chain uses TRBV20-1 and TRBJ2-6; D might be TRBD1 (5 bases). The CDR3 runs 14 residues. Germline values: CDR1 DFQATT, CDR2 SNEGSKA (reference sequence). Trimming shortened V by 3 bases and J by 2 bases, and 8 bases separated the two germline ends. Here the CDR3 DNA reads TGCAGTGCTAGTAGGGGCCCTGGGGCCAACGTCCTGACTTTC. Translating gives CSASRGPGANVLTF.

The genes are TRBV20-1 and TRBJ1-3; 8 bases line up with TRBD1. The CDR3 is made up of 14 amino acids. The germline CDR1 and CDR2 sequences are DFQATT and SNEGSKA (reference sequence). With V trimmed by 3 bases and J by 9 bases, 10 bases remained unmatched. The CDR3 protein is CSASRGQVVSTIYF. CDR3 nucleotides: TGCAGTGCTAGCAGGGGGCAGGTGGTATCCACCATATATTTT.

The chain links TRBV6-1 to TRBJ1-2, with D unclear. Trimming left V 6 bases short and J 4 bases short, with 6 bases between. Germline V gene sequence: CDR1 MNHNS, CDR2 SASEGT. This CDR3 region has 11 residues. CDR3 amino acids: CASRAGYGYTF. In DNA form, the CDR3 reads TGTGCCAGCAGGGCGGGCTATGGCTACACCTTC.

Comments on this clonotype: The conserved phenylalanine or tryptophan normally closing the CDR3 is absent here, so this likely arose from a read error. The chain couples TRBV7-9 to TRBJ1-1; 8 nucleotides match TRBD1. Germline CDR1 reads SEHNR; CDR2 reads FQNEAQ (reference sequence). V lost 5 bases to trimming and J lost 10 bases; unmatched junction nucleotides: 6. This CDR3 comprises 12 residues. The CDR3 DNA reads TGTGCCAGCAGCCCCACAGGGGGAACAGCTTTCTCT. Protein: CASSPTGGTAFS.

This chain connects TRBV10-3 to TRBJ1-1, with D perhaps matching TRBD1 (5 bases). This CDR3 region has 13 residues. V dropped 10 bases and J dropped 7 bases, with 19 bases sitting between them. Germline V gene sequence: CDR1 ENHRY, CDR2 SYGVKD. The CDR3 loop is CATKGEGPREAFF. The CDR3 DNA reads TGTGCCACCAAAGGTGAGGGACCCCGTGAAGCTTTCTTT.